The table lists the clone carrying this TCR beta chain with many counts. This record belongs to a study of T-cell memory formation after mild COVID-19. Germline V gene sequence: CDR1 DFQATT, CDR2 SNEGSKA (reference sequence). The CDR3 has 16 residues. V lost 2 bases to trimming and J lost 0 bases, with 14 bases between them. MiXCR, applied by TCRdb to the 5' RACE reads, yields one record per CDR3 protein. The sample comprises 200,000 to 250,000 distinct CDR3 sequences, 8.5% to 9.5% of which are singletons, and roughly a fifth rests with the top ten. This clonotype originated in a man younger than 35 who had mild COVID-19 (a few samples of this study predate the infection). Cell type and time point are not known. This chain joins TRBV20-1 and TRBJ2-1; D tentatively fits TRBD1 or TRBD2 (6 bases each). Sequencing used PBMCs or a T cell subset sorted from them (not recorded which). CDR3 in amino acids: CSARSPQGGSYNEQFF. The CDR3 region has the DNA TGCAGTGCTAGATCCCCACAGGGAGGCTCCTACAATGAGCAGTTCTTC.